This note documents a single TCR beta chain sequence. V was shortened by 8 bases and J by 0 bases, with 8 bases between the two germline ends. Germline CDR1 MNHNY, CDR2 SVGAGI (reference sequence). CDR3 size: 12 residues. This record belongs to a study of shared clonotypes between healthy human individuals. Terminally differentiated effector memory CD45RA+ cells were left out of the naive CD8 fraction, which was CD45RO-negative and positively selected for CCR7. The protocol was immunoSEQ multiplex PCR, while the TCRdb copy is restricted to in-frame clones and leaves out a portion. The table records roughly 2,000,000 clones, about 95% of them present only once.

This TCR derives from a man in his late teens or twenties in good health. This sequence joins TRBV6-6 and TRBJ2-7; D may be TRBD1 (5 bases). What was sequenced was naive CD8+ T cells sorted from blood. Here the CDR3 reads CASRQNSYEQYF. DNA of the CDR3: TGTGCCAGCCGACAGAACTCCTACGAGCAGTACTTC.